This entry lists 11 T cell receptor beta chains sequenced from one sample in a study of blood T cell repertoires in COVID-19 (dated by TCRdb to 2019 to 2021). Library preparation was by the immunoSEQ multiplex PCR assay. In its TCRdb copy, this immuneACCESS table keeps in-frame sequences only and misses some clones. Where compared with another copy, unresolved V genes explain less than half of these, and the others have no known cause. This sample is represented by about 440,000 clones; approximately 90% of them were singletons. Over 4% of the sample belongs to the ten largest clones. The material sequenced was peripheral blood. Receptors originate from a woman aged 25 to 39 with acute or convalescent COVID-19.

The gene calls are TRBV5-5 and TRBJ2-2; 8 bases agree with TRBD2. CDR1 is SGHKS, CDR2 YYEKEE, per germline (reference sequence). The trim removed 2 bases at V and 0 bases at J, leaving 3 bases unmatched. The CDR3 loop spans 16 amino acids. The CDR3, as DNA: TGTGCCAGCAGCTTCGCGGGGGGATCGAACACCGGGGAGCTGTTTTTT. It codes for CASSFAGGSNTGELFF.

The rearrangement uses TRBV3-1 (or the pseudogene TRBV3-2) and TRBJ2-1; 10 bases line up with TRBD2. Germline V gene sequence: CDR1 LGHDT, CDR2 YNNKEL (reference sequence). The CDR3 is 15 amino acids. V was clipped by 5 bases and J by 8 bases; unmatched bases: 9. Here the CDR3 DNA reads TGTGCCAGCAGCGAGAGCGGGGGGGGTTTCTATGAGCAGTTCTTC. Its translation: CASSESGGGFYEQFF.

The gene calls are TRBV18 and TRBJ2-5; D is perhaps TRBD2 (5 bases). Per the germline V gene, CDR1 is KGHSH and CDR2 is LQKENI. The CDR3 covers 13 residues. Trimming cost V 3 bases and J 4 bases, with 9 bases left between them. The CDR3 loop reads CASSPTNVETQYF. CDR3 sequence (DNA): TGTGCCAGCTCACCGACTAACGTAGAGACCCAGTACTTC.

This chain connects TRBV7-2 to TRBJ1-1; no reliable D call. Germline V gene data show CDR1 as SGHTA and CDR2 as FQGNSA. Trimming stripped 0 bases from V and 7 bases from J, with 9 bases between. This CDR3 comprises 13 residues. CDR3 in amino acids: CASSLASLNEAFF. In DNA, the CDR3 is TGTGCCAGCAGCTTAGCGTCACTAAATGAAGCTTTCTTT.

This rearrangement joins TRBV3-1 (or the pseudogene TRBV3-2) to TRBJ2-1, with TRBD1 as a possible D gene (5 bases). CDR1 and CDR2 from the germline V gene are LGHDT and YNNKEL (reference sequence). V dropped 2 bases and J dropped 15 bases, with 17 bases sitting between them. The CDR3 has 13 amino acids. CDR3 in amino acids: CASSQISGSNAFF. Written as DNA, the CDR3 is TGTGCCAGCAGCCAAATTTCAGGGTCTAATGCGTTCTTC.

This clone was counted a single time. V gene TRBV5-1 combines with J gene TRBJ1-2, with D possibly matching TRBD1 (6 bases). Trimming pared 1 base from V and 4 bases from J, leaving 11 bases between. Germline loops: CDR1 SGHRS, CDR2 YFSETQ. The CDR3 extends over 14 amino acids. CDR3 region: CASSLNPGVYGYTF. The DNA of the CDR3 is TGCGCCAGCAGCTTGAATCCAGGGGTCTATGGCTACACCTTC.

The rearrangement links TRBV9 to TRBJ1-3, with D possibly being TRBD1 (6 bases). The germline V gene encodes CDR1 SGDLS and CDR2 YYNGEE. This CDR3 spans 14 amino acids. V lost 3 bases, J lost 4 bases, and 11 bases lay in between. CDR3 DNA sequence: TGTGCCAGCAGCGCCGGGACACCCGGAAACACCATATATTTT. It translates to CASSAGTPGNTIYF. The entire variable domain, with the rest obtained from reference TRBV9 and TRBJ1-3, is as follows: DSGVTQTPKHLITATGQRVTLRCSPRSGDLSVYWYQQSLDQGLQFLIQYYNGEERAKGNILERFSAQQFPDLHSELNLSSLELGDSALYFCASSAGTPGNTIYFGEGSWLTVV.

The V gene is TRBV10-3, the J gene TRBJ1-2, with 10 bases fitting TRBD1. The CDR3 sequence is 17 residues long. V gave up 4 bases and J gave up 0 bases; unmatched junction bases: 8. Per the germline V gene, CDR1 is ENHRY and CDR2 is SYGVKD. CDR3 in amino acids: CAISGGTGARPNYGYTF. CDR3 coding DNA: TGTGCCATCAGTGGGGGGACAGGGGCCCGACCTAACTATGGCTACACCTTC.

The V and J genes are TRBV7-8 and TRBJ2-7, with TRBD2 as a possible D gene (6 bases). This CDR3 comprises 16 residues. Germline CDR1 is SGHVS and CDR2 is FQNEAQ. V gave up 1 base and J gave up 3 bases, with 16 bases separating them. The chain's CDR3 is CASSLESGPGVYEQYF. In DNA, the CDR3 is TGTGCCAGCAGCTTAGAATCGGGCCCGGGGGTCTACGAGCAGTACTTC.

This sequence joins TRBV9 and TRBJ2-2, with TRBD2 matching over 11 bases. The CDR3 consists of 17 residues. V was pared by 1 base and J by 6 bases, with 8 bases of the junction left unmatched. The germline V gene encodes CDR1 SGDLS and CDR2 YYNGEE. The CDR3 loop reads CASSVPTSGGEAGELFF. In DNA, the CDR3 is TGTGCCAGCAGCGTACCCACTAGCGGGGGTGAGGCCGGGGAGCTGTTTTTT.

This chain connects TRBV3-1 (or the pseudogene TRBV3-2) to TRBJ1-3; D remains unclear. From germline, CDR1 is LGHDT and CDR2 YNNKEL (reference sequence). The germline V and J ends were trimmed by 2 bases and 4 bases, with 12 bases remaining between them. The CDR3 loop spans 15 amino acids. The CDR3 nucleotides read TGTGCCAGCAGCCAATTAGGAGTGTACGGAAACACCATATATTTT. Translating gives CASSQLGVYGNTIYF.